This section outlines one T cell receptor (beta chain) sequence together with its context. The data stem from a study of blood T cell repertoires in COVID-19. The ends were cut back, 7 bases at V and 8 bases at J, with 11 bases in the middle. Germline CDR1 reads MNHEY; CDR2 reads SVGAGI. CDR3 length: 11 residues. Data came from immunoSEQ multiplex PCR; TCRdb stores just in-frame clones and leaves some out. Among approximately 330,000 clones listed, approximately 89% were seen once. The J gene is TRBJ1-1, the V gene TRBV6-5, with D maybe TRBD1 (5 bases). The clonotype comes from a woman younger than 45 who had recovered from COVID-19. The material sequenced was PBMCs or T cells enriched from blood (not recorded which). The CDR3 region is CASTLNREAFF. CDR3 DNA sequence: TGTGCCAGCACTTTAAACAGGGAAGCTTTCTTT.